A single sample is the source of the 28 T cell receptor beta chains below, sequenced in a study of blood T cell repertoires in COVID-19. TCRdb's table, derived via immunoSEQ multiplex PCR, lists solely in-frame clones and lacks some. The repertoire holds just over 250,000 clones, with about nine tenths as singletons. The material sequenced was peripheral blood. These receptors all come from a man between 35 and 55 years old who had recovered from COVID-19.

This chain connects TRBV7-2 to TRBJ1-5; 8 positions match TRBD1. CDR3 length: 15 residues. V trimming: 0 bases; J trimming: 6 bases; junction bases outside the gene matches: 4. Germline V lookup: CDR1 SGHTA, CDR2 FQGNSA. The CDR3 DNA sequence: TGTGCCAGCAGCTTAGCGTGGCAGGGGGCTCAGCCCCAGCATTTT. Translating it yields CASSLAWQGAQPQHF.

The chain joins TRBV7-8 to TRBJ2-7, with D perhaps matching TRBD2 (6 bases). Trimming took off 1 base at V and 3 bases at J, with 10 bases between the two ends. The V gene's germline CDR1 is SGHVS and CDR2 FQNEAQ. CDR3 size: 14 residues. The CDR3 nucleotides read TGTGCCAGCAGCTTAGATGGGGGGAACTACGAGCAGTACTTC. Amino acid sequence: CASSLDGGNYEQYF.

Concerning this clone: Relative to the germline gene, one junction end is altered; a read error may explain this. The chain carries TRBV12-5 and TRBJ2-2; 16 bases are shared with TRBD2. The CDR3 runs to 21 residues. Germline V CDR1 and CDR2: LGHNT, FRNRAP. CDR3 sequence (DNA): TGTGCTAGTGGTTTGATGCCCCTGGGACTAGCGGGAGGGCCGAACTCCGGGGAGCTGTTTTTT. This translates into CASGLMPLGLAGGPNSGELFF.

The genes are TRBV7-9 and TRBJ2-7; D remains unclear. V lost 2 bases and J 4 bases, leaving 6 bases between the germline ends. This CDR3 contains 12 residues. CDR1 is SEHNR and CDR2 is FQNEAQ in the germline V gene (reference sequence). CDR3 in DNA: TGTGCCAGCAGCTTATCGGGTTACGAGCAGTACTTC. Its protein product is CASSLSGYEQYF.

The chain employs TRBV15 and TRBJ2-7; weak D call: TRBD1 (6 bases). V was cut by 5 bases and J by 1 base, with 15 bases left in between. In germline, CDR1 is LNHNV, CDR2 YYDKDF (reference sequence). This CDR3 contains 15 residues. The CDR3 sequence: CATSYLQGLSYEQYF. CDR3 nucleotides: TGTGCCACCAGCTATCTACAGGGTCTTTCCTACGAGCAGTACTTC.

The sample holds a few counts of this clone. The rearrangement uses TRBV18 and TRBJ1-1, with 8 bases lining up with TRBD1. Germline V CDR1 and CDR2: KGHSH, LQKENI. The CDR3 spans 14 residues. The V gene end was trimmed by 3 bases and the J gene end by 4 bases; junction bases not matched to a gene: 4. This CDR3 reads CASSPKGTGTEAFF. The CDR3, as DNA: TGTGCCAGCTCACCTAAAGGGACAGGCACTGAAGCTTTCTTT.

This CDR3 reads CASSNSFFYGYTF. CDR3 bases: TGTGCCAGCAGTAACAGCTTCTTCTATGGCTACACCTTC. V gene TRBV27 combines with J gene TRBJ1-2; unclear D gene. CDR3 length equals 13 residues. V was clipped by 5 bases and J by 4 bases, with 11 bases between them. Looked up from germline, CDR1 is MNHEY and CDR2 is SMNVEV (reference sequence).

The rearrangement joins TRBV10-3 to TRBJ2-1; D possibly corresponds to TRBD1 (7 bases). The CDR3 is 17 residues long. The germline V gene encodes CDR1 ENHRY and CDR2 SYGVKD. V lost 0 bases and J lost 5, with 17 bases in between. The CDR3 region has the DNA TGTGCCATCAGTGAGTCACCCCCAGGGGGAGGAAACAATGAGCAGTTCTTC. This gives the protein CAISESPPGGGNNEQFF.

V usage is TRBV7-7 and J usage is TRBJ2-7; a possible D gene is TRBD1 (6 bases). V was trimmed by 5 bases and J by 4 bases, leaving 12 bases between them. Germline V lookup: CDR1 SSHAT, CDR2 FNYEAQ (reference sequence). The CDR3 contains 13 residues. The CDR3 is CASSPGRGYEQYF. The CDR3 DNA is TGTGCCAGCAGCCCAGGCAGGGGATACGAGCAGTACTTC.

Only one count was recorded for this clone. The chain uses TRBV10-3 and TRBJ2-1, with D unresolved. CDR3 length equals 13 residues. Trimming cost V 9 bases and J 1 base, with 10 bases left between them. The germline V gene has CDR1 ENHRY and CDR2 SYGVKD. CDR3 sequence: CAISEASYNEQFF. In DNA form, the CDR3 reads TGTGCCATTTCTGAGGCGTCCTACAATGAGCAGTTCTTC.

In this sample, this clone turned up a few times. The chain recombines TRBV30 with TRBJ1-5; D may be TRBD1 (6 bases). This CDR3 comprises 13 residues. Trimming removed 2 bases from V and 7 bases from J, with 12 bases in between. The V gene's germline CDR1 is GTSNPN and CDR2 SVGIG (reference sequence). CDR3 sequence reads: CAWSRGKGQPQHF. The CDR3 DNA follows: TGTGCCTGGAGTAGGGGGAAGGGACAGCCCCAGCATTTT.

This rearrangement joins TRBV6-2 or TRBV6-3 to TRBJ2-7; no definite D call. This CDR3 comprises 15 residues. Deletions cut 6 bases from V and 3 bases from J, with 18 bases between. Germline lookup yields CDR1 MNHEY and CDR2 SVGEGT. The CDR3: CASSSDSKEIYEQYF. The CDR3 coding sequence is TGTGCCAGCAGCTCCGACTCCAAAGAAATCTACGAGCAGTACTTC.

This clone occurred once. The chain employs TRBV4-3 and TRBJ2-7; tentative D call: TRBD1 (6 bases). The germline V gene encodes CDR1 LGHNA and CDR2 YSLEER. This CDR3 spans 14 amino acids. V was pared by 5 bases and J by 3 bases, with 14 bases between. The DNA for the CDR3 is TGCGCCAGCAGCGCCAAGGGACATCTCTACGAGCAGTACTTC. This translates into CASSAKGHLYEQYF.

This clone was counted a single time. V usage is TRBV10-3 and J usage is TRBJ2-3, with 9 bases fitting TRBD1. V dropped 2 bases and J dropped 5; count of bases not matched to a gene: 2. Germline assignment: CDR1 ENHRY and CDR2 SYGVKD. This CDR3 region has 14 residues. CDR3 in amino acids: CAISEGTGLDTQYF. CDR3 bases: TGTGCCATCAGTGAGGGGACAGGGCTAGATACGCAGTATTTT.

The chain joins TRBV9 to TRBJ2-3, with 11 bases lining up with TRBD2. There are 15 residues in the CDR3. V was pared by 3 bases and J by 5 bases, with 5 bases of the junction left unmatched. Looked up from germline, CDR1 is SGDLS and CDR2 is YYNGEE. The CDR3 reads CASSATSGSLDTQYF. The DNA of the CDR3 is TGTGCCAGCAGCGCAACTAGCGGGAGCTTAGATACGCAGTATTTT.

The V call is TRBV5-1, the J call TRBJ1-1; 9 bases align to TRBD1. Trimming at V came to 4 bases and at J to 5 bases, leaving 6 bases not matched to a gene. CDR3 size: 14 residues. Germline CDR1 reads SGHRS; CDR2 reads YFSETQ. DNA of the CDR3: TGCGCCAGCAGCGCTCTGACAGGGGGGACTGAAGCTTTCTTT. It yields the protein CASSALTGGTEAFF. Using reference TRBV5-1 and TRBJ1-1 for the parts outside the CDR3, the full variable domain is KAGVTQTPRYLIKTRGQQVTLSCSPISGHRSVSWYQQTPGQGLQFLFEYFSETQRNKGNFPGRFSGRQFSNSRSEMNVSTLELGDSALYLCASSALTGGTEAFFGQGTRLTVV.

The CDR3 DNA reads as TGCGCCAGCAGCCAAGTTCTAGCGGGGCCCGGGGAGCTGTTTTTT. Amino acid sequence: CASSQVLAGPGELFF. V usage is TRBV4-1 and J usage is TRBJ2-2, with 9 bases fitting TRBD2. Germline-derived CDR1 and CDR2 are MGHRA and YSYEKL. The V and J ends lost 1 base and 6 bases, in that order; junction bases with no gene match: 3. The CDR3 length is 15 residues.

This chain connects TRBV11-2 to TRBJ2-7, with TRBD1 matching over 8 bases. Looked up from germline, CDR1 is SGHAT and CDR2 is FQNNGV. This CDR3 region has 14 residues. Germline trimming cut 3 bases from V and 4 bases from J; bases unmatched to any gene: 5. The CDR3 coding sequence is TGTGCCAGCAGCTTGGGCAGGGGGCCATACGAGCAGTACTTC. Its protein is CASSLGRGPYEQYF. The complete variable domain, with remaining parts taken from reference TRBV11-2 and TRBJ2-7, reads EAGVAQSPRYKIIEKRQSVAFWCNPISGHATLYWYQQILGQGPKLLIQFQNNGVVDDSQLPKDRFSAERLKGVDSTLKIQPAKLEDSAVYLCASSLGRGPYEQYFGPGTRLTVT.

This CDR3 reads CASSFRSGGAFF. As DNA, the CDR3 is TGTGCCAGCAGTTTCCGATCTGGAGGCGCTTTCTTT. The chain uses TRBV6-5 and TRBJ1-1, with D unclear. V lost 4 bases and J 11 bases, leaving 14 bases between the germline ends. Germline assignment: CDR1 MNHEY and CDR2 SVGAGI. The CDR3 is 12 amino acids.

The chain joins TRBV6-5 to TRBJ2-2, with D maybe TRBD2 (6 bases). V was pared by 10 bases and J by 0 bases, with 15 bases between. Germline values: CDR1 MNHEY, CDR2 SVGAGI. The CDR3 contains 15 residues. The CDR3 sequence is CATLPDYPNTGELFF. The CDR3 region has the DNA TGTGCCACCCTCCCGGACTACCCGAACACCGGGGAGCTGTTTTTT.

V gene TRBV9 combines with J gene TRBJ1-2; a possible D gene is TRBD1 (5 bases). V lost 3 bases to trimming and J lost 7 bases, with 22 bases between them. In germline, CDR1 is SGDLS, CDR2 YYNGEE. The CDR3 is made up of 16 amino acids. CDR3 loop: CASSARVPAGVFGYTF. The CDR3 DNA sequence: TGTGCCAGCAGCGCACGAGTCCCCGCGGGGGTATTTGGCTACACCTTC.

This chain uses TRBV11-3 with TRBJ2-7, with 7 bases matching TRBD2. With V trimmed by 4 bases and J by 6 bases, 9 bases remained unmatched. CDR1 and CDR2 from the germline V gene are SGHNT and YENEEA. The CDR3 has 14 residues. This chain's CDR3 is CASSSGLGDSEQYF. In DNA, the CDR3 is TGTGCCAGCAGCTCAGGACTAGGCGATTCCGAGCAGTACTTC.

The rearrangement links TRBV6-6 to TRBJ2-7; 9 positions agree with TRBD1. V was pared by 8 bases and J by 1 base, with 9 bases of the junction left unmatched. This CDR3 spans 15 amino acids. Germline V lookup: CDR1 MNHNY, CDR2 SVGAGI (reference sequence). The CDR3 is CASRTGALISYEQYF. The CDR3 nucleotides read TGTGCCAGCCGGACAGGGGCCCTGATTTCCTACGAGCAGTACTTC.

The chain joins TRBV18 to TRBJ1-2; 7 positions match TRBD1. V was pared by 8 bases and J by 8 bases, with 17 bases of the junction left unmatched. The CDR3 has 15 amino acids. Germline loops: CDR1 KGHSH, CDR2 LQKENI. In DNA form, the CDR3 reads TGTGCCAGCCAACAATCGTCCGGGACAGTAGCCGGCTACACCTTC. It codes for CASQQSSGTVAGYTF.

The V call is TRBV27, the J call TRBJ2-1, with a tentative D call TRBD2 (6 bases). CDR3 length equals 15 residues. Germline assignment: CDR1 MNHEY and CDR2 SMNVEV (reference sequence). Deletions cut 3 bases from V and 1 base from J, with 10 bases between. CDR3 protein: CASSLQRASYNEQFF. The DNA for the CDR3 is TGTGCCAGCAGTTTGCAGCGGGCATCCTACAATGAGCAGTTCTTC.

This chain joins TRBV12-3 or TRBV12-4 and TRBJ2-1; 7 positions match TRBD1. J was trimmed by 11 bases and V by 6 bases; bases with no gene match: 4. CDR3 size: 11 residues. CDR3 in amino acids: CASRKTGQQFF. In DNA, the CDR3 is TGTGCCAGCAGAAAGACAGGGCAGCAGTTCTTC.

The CDR3 sequence is CASSRDFYNEQFF. CDR3 nucleotides: TGTGCCAGCAGCCGGGACTTCTACAATGAGCAGTTCTTC. The rearrangement links TRBV6-4 to TRBJ2-1; a possible D gene is TRBD2 (6 bases). CDR3 length: 13 amino acids. Trimming shortened V by 6 bases and J by 3 bases, and 9 bases separated the two germline ends. Germline CDR1 and CDR2: MRHNA and SNTAGT.

This clone was picked up one time. This chain uses TRBV15 with TRBJ2-2, with D maybe TRBD1 (5 bases). This CDR3 has 17 amino acids. The V end was cut by 0 bases, the J end by 2 bases, with 13 bases between. Germline-derived CDR1 and CDR2 are LNHNV and YYDKDF (reference sequence). CDR3 loop: CATSRDSPRVNTGELFF. In DNA form, the CDR3 reads TGTGCCACCAGCAGAGATTCTCCCAGGGTAAACACCGGGGAGCTGTTTTTT. Complete variable domain (other parts from reference TRBV15 and TRBJ2-2): DAMVIQNPRYQVTQFGKPVTLSCSQTLNHNVMYWYQQKSSQAPKLLFHYYDKDFNNEADTPDNFQSRRPNTSFCFLDIRSPGLGDTAMYLCATSRDSPRVNTGELFFGEGSRLTVL.